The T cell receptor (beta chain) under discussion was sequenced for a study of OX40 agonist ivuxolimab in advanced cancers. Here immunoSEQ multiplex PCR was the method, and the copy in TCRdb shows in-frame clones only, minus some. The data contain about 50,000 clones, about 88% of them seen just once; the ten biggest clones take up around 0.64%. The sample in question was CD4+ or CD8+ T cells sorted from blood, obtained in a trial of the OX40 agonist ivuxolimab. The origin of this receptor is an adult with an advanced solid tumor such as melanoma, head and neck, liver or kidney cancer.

CDR3 sequence (DNA): TGTGCCAGCAGCTCCAACCATCCCGCTACCGGGGAGCTGTTTTTT. This encodes CASSSNHPATGELFF. The chain couples TRBV7-9 to TRBJ2-2; no clear D. The V gene's germline CDR1 is SEHNR and CDR2 FQNEAQ (reference sequence). V lost 4 bases to trimming and J lost 5 bases, with 14 bases between them. There are 15 residues in the CDR3.